This TCR beta chain came from a study of cytomegalovirus exposure and HLA in healthy donors (dated by TCRdb to the late 2010s). Context from the whole study: An earlier analysis of under 600 of the donors reported about 290 Gb of sequence data and more than 90 million unique TCR beta sequences from 150 million to 200 million T cells. Approximately 300 gigabases of sequencing data and around 80 million unique TCR sequences made up an early release that covered several hundred HLA-typed donors. Of the 350 to 450 genotyped donors, over 80% were placed in the genetic ancestry cluster associated with self-reported Caucasian donors. The study was designed to test whether signatures of past pathogen exposure could be identified by cataloging public T cell receptors. The T cell repertoires of 666 subjects were profiled by immunosequencing and related to cytomegalovirus serostatus. Along with the roughly 700-subject first cohort, a separate validation cohort of some 130 different subjects was used. The study combined high-throughput TCR immunosequencing, statistical association of individual TCRs with disease status, and machine learning to predict cytomegalovirus infection status. In a later analysis, previously published TCR beta repertoires from 666 donors were re-analyzed and high-resolution HLA genotyping was added so that TCR occurrence patterns could be studied. Rather than drawing on any new phenotypic data, the later analysis identified candidate immune exposures from TCR beta sequences and the way those sequences occurred across donors. To decide whether each TCR beta V gene segment behaved as functional or pseudogenic, an earlier analysis of 587 of the donors relied on high-throughput TCR beta sequencing. Alongside the repertoire data, information on donor age, sex, ethnicity and CMV serostatus was compiled. In a later genetic analysis, genome-wide SNP genotypes for about three fifths of the roughly 670 donors were used, and that subset was treated as a discovery cohort. All discovery cohort repertoires had been generated on a single sequencing platform. HLA typing covered class I and class II loci at four-digit resolution. The number of typed donors differed by locus: about 620-640 for A, B, C, DRB1 and DQB1; 500 to 550 for DQA1; 606 for DPA1; and around 490 for DPB1. Because of strong linkage in the cohort, a few DR-DQ haplotypes were treated as single units for association and clustering. Among roughly 370 genotyped donors of the cohort, an average of around 240,000 unique TCR beta nucleotide sequences were sequenced per donor, about a sixth of them non-productive.

As for this clone: No antigen is known for it. Nothing much larger sits one base from this clone, and base qualities are not available.

Overall results and qualifications from the work: Broadly in line with IMGT annotations, most TCR beta V segments showed up in productive rearrangements about 87% or about 30% of the time in an earlier analysis of 587 of the donors. A further reported finding was that TCR beta sequences accurately predicted the HLA-A and HLA-B alleles for most subjects in the first cohort. Roughly uniform sequencing depth across donors was assumed in presence/absence analyses, although this assumption may not hold. A later analysis associated about 17,000 TCR beta sequences with specific HLA alleles at a false discovery rate of 0.05. The classifier was reported to diagnose cytomegalovirus status with high specificity and sensitivity in both the original cohort and the validation cohort. Several of the top co-occurrence clusters appeared to be linked to parvovirus B19, influenza, CMV and Epstein-Barr virus, according to a later analysis. In a later analysis, HLA-associated TCR beta chains were found to be more clonally expanded and to have lower generation probabilities than equally common non-associated chains. In a later analysis, most CMV-associated TCR beta chains were found to appear HLA-restricted, with HLA associations seemingly driven largely by CMV exposure. When HLA alleles, especially DR and DQ, strongly co-occurred, attributing TCR associations to individual alleles was difficult. This cohort had only TCR beta chains sequenced, and the lack of alpha or paired-chain data limited which features could be detected. In vitro tests confirmed that a few of the cytomegalovirus-associated TCR beta chains recognize cytomegalovirus antigens. According to a later genetic analysis, donors in an Asian-associated ancestry cluster had fewer N-insertions in productive TCRs than the approximately 670-donor mean. Because the 87-base-pair reads could not distinguish some IMGT-functional V segments, including TRBV6-2 and TRBV6-3, those segments were excluded. In the study, around 150 TCR beta chains were listed as associated with cytomegalovirus. About 15 rarely observed V segments, including chromosome 9 orphons, were excluded from the earlier analysis of 550 to 700 of the donors because counts were too low. While some public TCRs were present in many individuals, most TCR sequences turned up only very rarely across donors. In a later analysis, TCR association rates were found to vary across HLA loci, with the most associated TCRs seen for DRB1 alleles and the fewest for HLA-C alleles. Correlated functional status among segregating V segments might reflect linkage disequilibrium, but an unknown experimental factor could not be ruled out. A cluster of highly shared sequence variants was judged likely to be a technical artifact of the sequencing pipeline. Because HLA typing was unavailable for some donors at each locus, only the typed subset was used in association tests. A later genetic analysis associated a missense DCLRE1C variant with V-gene and J-gene trimming of TCR beta chains, and an independent cohort replicated the association. The only immune exposure information available for the cohort was CMV serostatus. The authors suggested that the approach could potentially be generalized to other disease states and immunological phenotypes.

The library was generated by the immunoSEQ multiplex PCR assay. For the multiplex PCR, a mixture combining 60 forward primers for TCR Vbeta segments and 13 reverse primers for TCR Jbeta segments was used. The CDR3 region of rearranged TCR beta genes was amplified from genomic DNA by a multiplex PCR assay. The amplified TCR beta libraries were sequenced on the Illumina HiSeq System as 87-base-pair reads. The authors' pipeline ran thus. In a later analysis, roughly 80 million unique TCR beta chains were counted across the 500 to 850 repertoires, and about 10 million of these chains were shared by at least two donors. A nearest-neighbor algorithm error-corrected the raw reads and collapsed the reads into unique sequences, merging closely related sequences to remove PCR and sequencing errors. V, D and J gene segments were assigned by aligning CDR3 sequences to IMGT reference sequences. Each retained sequence needed at least a six-nucleotide match to both a V gene segment and a J gene segment. A rearrangement counted as productive if the CDR3 had no stop codons and remained in frame with V and J, and every other rearrangement counted as non-productive. CDR3 was defined according to IMGT convention as the region running from the second conserved V-encoded cysteine to the conserved J-encoded phenylalanine. Sequences without an unambiguous match to a single V gene segment were excluded from the earlier analysis of several hundred of the donors. In an earlier analysis of 587 of the donors, V segments were called functional above 56.7% productive rearrangements and were called segregating when the between-donor standard deviation exceeded 5%. To diagnose cytomegalovirus status from the catalog of TCR beta chain sequences, a statistical classification framework was built. In a later analysis, V and J genes were assigned by comparing TCR nucleotide sequences against IMGT/GENE-DB human TR gene sequences. The TCRdist pipeline was used in a later analysis to assign CDR3 sequences and most-parsimonious VDJ recombination scenarios. In a later analysis, every TCR beta chain was defined by the combination of its CDR3 amino acid sequence and its V-gene family, and reads without a unique V-gene family were dropped. To address suspected cross-contamination and a sequencing artifact, a later analysis removed over 500 highly shared, low-generation-probability nucleotide sequences. In a later analysis, a clonal expansion index was calculated for each public chain from normalized within-repertoire ranks of inferred template counts. Generation probabilities in a later analysis came from a VDJ recombination model fitted to out-of-frame rearrangements, and those results were checked against IGoR. A later analysis scored TCR-TCR, TCR-HLA and TCR-CMV co-occurrence with hypergeometric tests, applying a repertoire-size bias correction to TCR pairs. In a later analysis, false discovery rates were estimated by permuting HLA or CMV assignments 20 times. In a later analysis, co-occurring TCRs were grouped using DBSCAN, with TCRdist sequence similarity added in when clustering inside HLA-allele-positive subsets. Repertoires with fewer than 30,000 or more than 120,000 public chains were left out of co-occurrence clustering, as were five repertoires with anomalous nucleotide sharing. Sourced from immuneACCESS, this table was stored by TCRdb with only in-frame sequences that have V and J called. A share of the clones is absent; for the studies checked, an unresolved V gene accounts for under half, and the remainder has no known explanation. V and J calls and clone size are those listed in that table; D and trimming were worked out from the DNA. This sample comprises over 100,000 clones, more than 65% of them detected only once. The top ten clonotypes cover roughly 0.9% of the sample.

The cohort comprised under 700 healthy bone marrow donors. All cohort members were sampled while nominally healthy, although unrecorded immune exposures were likely present. The donor tested CMV seronegative and was one of the 352 seronegative cohort members. A peripheral blood sample was collected from each donor, and TCR beta sequencing was performed on peripheral blood mononuclear cells. The Qiagen DNeasy Blood Extraction Kit was used to extract genomic DNA from the blood cell samples. V loses 5 bases of germline sequence and J loses 8 bases, and the interval between the two ends is 15 bases. For CDR1 and CDR2, the germline V gene (reference sequence) lists SEHNR and FQNEAQ. The CDR3 holds 13 amino acids from the cysteine to the phenylalanine. Only the CDR3 region is kept as DNA, spanning 39 bases read in frame from base 1.

The sequence derives from a woman aged 25 to 39 in good health and CMV-seronegative. Sequencing input: PBMCs. The chain is encoded by TRBV7-9 joined to TRBJ1-2, and possibly TRBD1, on 5 matching bases. The bases are TGTGCCAGCAGCCCCCGGTCGGGGGTGGGCTACACCTTC. It translates to CASSPRSGVGYTF.